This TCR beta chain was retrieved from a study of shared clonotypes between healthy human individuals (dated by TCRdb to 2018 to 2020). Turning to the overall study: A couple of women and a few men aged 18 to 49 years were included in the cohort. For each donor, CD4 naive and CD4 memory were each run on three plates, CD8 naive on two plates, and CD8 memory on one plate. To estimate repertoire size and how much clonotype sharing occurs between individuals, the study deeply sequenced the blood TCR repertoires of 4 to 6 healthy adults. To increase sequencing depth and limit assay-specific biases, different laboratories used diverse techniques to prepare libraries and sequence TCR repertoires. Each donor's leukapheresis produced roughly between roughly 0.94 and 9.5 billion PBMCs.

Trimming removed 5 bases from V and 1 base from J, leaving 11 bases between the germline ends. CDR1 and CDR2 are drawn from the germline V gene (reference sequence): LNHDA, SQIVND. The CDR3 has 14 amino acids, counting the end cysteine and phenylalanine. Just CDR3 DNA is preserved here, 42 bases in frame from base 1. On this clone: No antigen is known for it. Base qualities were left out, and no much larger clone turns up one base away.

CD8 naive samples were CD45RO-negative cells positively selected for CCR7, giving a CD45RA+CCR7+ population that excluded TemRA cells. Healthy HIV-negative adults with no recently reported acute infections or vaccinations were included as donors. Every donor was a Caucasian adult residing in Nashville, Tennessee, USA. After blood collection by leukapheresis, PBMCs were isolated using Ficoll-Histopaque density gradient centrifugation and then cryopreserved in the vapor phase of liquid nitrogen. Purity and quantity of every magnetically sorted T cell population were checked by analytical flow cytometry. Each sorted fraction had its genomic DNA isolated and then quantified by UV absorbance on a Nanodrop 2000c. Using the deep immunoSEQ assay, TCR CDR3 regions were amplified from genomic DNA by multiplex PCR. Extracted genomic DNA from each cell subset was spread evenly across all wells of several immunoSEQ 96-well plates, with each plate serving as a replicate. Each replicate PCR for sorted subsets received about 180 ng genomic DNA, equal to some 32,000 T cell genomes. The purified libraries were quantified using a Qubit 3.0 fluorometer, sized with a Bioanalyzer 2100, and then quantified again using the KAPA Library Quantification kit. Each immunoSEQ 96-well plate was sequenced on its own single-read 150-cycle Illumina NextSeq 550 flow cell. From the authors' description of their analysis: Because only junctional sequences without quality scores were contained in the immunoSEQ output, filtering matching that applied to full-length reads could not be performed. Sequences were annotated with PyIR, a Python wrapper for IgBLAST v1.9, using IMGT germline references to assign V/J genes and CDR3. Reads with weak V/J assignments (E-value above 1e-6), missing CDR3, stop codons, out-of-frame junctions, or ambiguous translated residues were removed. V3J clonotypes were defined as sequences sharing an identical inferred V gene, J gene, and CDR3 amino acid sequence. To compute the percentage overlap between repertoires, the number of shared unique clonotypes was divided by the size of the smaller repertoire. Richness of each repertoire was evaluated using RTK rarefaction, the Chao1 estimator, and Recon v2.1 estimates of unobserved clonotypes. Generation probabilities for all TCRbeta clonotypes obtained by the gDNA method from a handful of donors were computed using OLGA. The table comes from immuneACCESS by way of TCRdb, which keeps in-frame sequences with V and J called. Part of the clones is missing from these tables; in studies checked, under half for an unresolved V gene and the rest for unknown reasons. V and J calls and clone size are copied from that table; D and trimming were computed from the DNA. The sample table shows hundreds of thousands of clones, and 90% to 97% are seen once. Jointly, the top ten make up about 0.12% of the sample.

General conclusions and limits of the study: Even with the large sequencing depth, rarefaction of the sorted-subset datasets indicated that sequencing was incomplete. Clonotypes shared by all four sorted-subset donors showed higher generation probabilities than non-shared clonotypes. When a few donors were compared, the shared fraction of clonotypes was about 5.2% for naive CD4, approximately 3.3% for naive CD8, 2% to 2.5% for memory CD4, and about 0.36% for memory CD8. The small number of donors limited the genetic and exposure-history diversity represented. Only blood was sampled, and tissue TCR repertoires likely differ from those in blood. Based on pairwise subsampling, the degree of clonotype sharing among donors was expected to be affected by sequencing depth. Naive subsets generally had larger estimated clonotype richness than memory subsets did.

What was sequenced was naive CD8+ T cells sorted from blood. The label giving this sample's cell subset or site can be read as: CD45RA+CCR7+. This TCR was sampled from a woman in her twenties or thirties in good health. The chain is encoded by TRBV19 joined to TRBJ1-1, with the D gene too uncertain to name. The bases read TGTGCCAGTAGTTACGGGGATGGGAACACTGAAGCTTTCTTT. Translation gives CASSYGDGNTEAFF.